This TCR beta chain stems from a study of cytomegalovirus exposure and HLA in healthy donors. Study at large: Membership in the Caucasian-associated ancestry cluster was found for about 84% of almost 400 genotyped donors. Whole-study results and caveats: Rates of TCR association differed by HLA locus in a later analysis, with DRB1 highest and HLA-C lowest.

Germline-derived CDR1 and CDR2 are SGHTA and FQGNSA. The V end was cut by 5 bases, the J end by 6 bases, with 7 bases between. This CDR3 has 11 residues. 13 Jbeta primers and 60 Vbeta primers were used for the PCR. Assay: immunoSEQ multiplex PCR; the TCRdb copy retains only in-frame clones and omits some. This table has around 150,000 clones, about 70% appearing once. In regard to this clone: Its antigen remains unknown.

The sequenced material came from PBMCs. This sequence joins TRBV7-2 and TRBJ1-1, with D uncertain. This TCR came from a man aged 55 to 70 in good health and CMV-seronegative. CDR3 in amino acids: CASSPPAEAFF. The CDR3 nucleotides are TGTGCCAGCAGCCCCCCAGCTGAAGCTTTCTTT. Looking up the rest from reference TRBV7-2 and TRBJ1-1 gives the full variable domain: GAGVSQSPSNKVTEKGKDVELRCDPISGHTALYWYRQSLGQGLEFLIYFQGNSAPDKSGLPSDRFSAERTGGSVSTLTIQRTQQEDSAVYLCASSPPAEAFFGQGTRLTVV.